The 14 T cell receptor beta chains reported below all come from one sample, sequenced in a study of blood T cell repertoires in COVID-19. Clones were sequenced by immunoSEQ multiplex PCR, and TCRdb holds only the in-frame ones, with some missing. The sample carries roughly 130,000 clones, roughly 84% recorded once. The sequencing input was peripheral blood. All receptors come from a woman aged 25-40 years who had recovered from COVID-19.

This clone was seen a few times. V usage is TRBV7-8 and J usage is TRBJ1-1, with unresolved D. The CDR3 spans 13 residues. Deletions cut 5 bases from V and 4 bases from J, with 11 bases between. Germline CDR1 SGHVS, CDR2 FQNEAQ. The CDR3: CASSPFQATEAFF. CDR3 nucleotides: TGTGCCAGCAGCCCTTTTCAGGCCACTGAAGCTTTCTTT.

This clone is a singleton in its sample. This chain uses TRBV20-1 with TRBJ2-5; 12 nucleotides line up with TRBD2. Trimming at V came to 3 bases and at J to 5 bases, leaving 10 bases not matched to a gene. Germline loops: CDR1 DFQATT, CDR2 SNEGSKA (reference sequence). The CDR3 spans 16 residues. The DNA for the CDR3 is TGCAGTGCTAGTGGGTCTAGCGGGAGGGCCGTCGAGACCCAGTACTTC. Protein sequence: CSASGSSGRAVETQYF.

Of note for this clone: Other nucleotide sequences from this sample produce the same CDR3. V gene TRBV2 combines with J gene TRBJ2-3, with 9 bases matching TRBD2. The CDR3 length is 15 residues. V shed 5 bases, J shed 0 bases, and the junction held 3 bases outside the gene matches. From germline, CDR1 is SNHLY and CDR2 FYNNEI. CDR3 protein: CASSPGTSSTDTQYF. CDR3 nucleotides: TGTGCCAGCAGTCCCGGGACTAGCAGCACAGATACGCAGTATTTT.

The V gene is TRBV28, the J gene TRBJ2-6; 8 nucleotides agree with TRBD1. Germline V lookup: CDR1 MDHEN, CDR2 SYDVKM. After removal of 4 bases from V and 2 bases from J, the junction contained 4 bases not matched to a gene. The CDR3 is 16 residues long. Here the CDR3 DNA reads TGTGCCAGCAGTTCCTGGACAGGGACTGGGGCCAACGTCCTGACTTTC. Protein: CASSSWTGTGANVLTF.

In this sample, this clone turned up many times. V usage is TRBV7-9 and J usage is TRBJ2-7; TRBD1 agrees at 7 bases. Per the germline V gene, CDR1 is SEHNR and CDR2 is FQNEAQ (reference sequence). After removal of 3 bases from V and 3 bases from J, the junction contained 2 bases not matched to a gene. The CDR3 sequence is 13 residues long. CDR3 DNA: TGTGCCAGCAGCTTTGGACAGGACTACGAGCAGTACTTC. It specifies CASSFGQDYEQYF.

CDR3 DNA: TGTGCCAGCAGCGTAGATAGTTACTATGGCTACACCTTC. This encodes CASSVDSYYGYTF. V and J are TRBV9 and TRBJ1-2; no definite D call. CDR1 and CDR2 (germline): SGDLS, YYNGEE. CDR3 length: 13 residues. Trimming pared 0 bases from V and 3 bases from J, leaving 6 bases between.

The CDR3 loop is CASSGTSGSLHTGELFF. The DNA for the CDR3 is TGTGCCAGCAGTGGGACTAGCGGGAGTTTGCACACCGGGGAGCTGTTTTTT. The chain employs TRBV2 and TRBJ2-2; 13 bases map to TRBD2. The junction had 5 bases not matched to a gene; V was cut back by 4 bases and J by 3 bases. Germline V gives CDR1 SNHLY, CDR2 FYNNEI. This CDR3 spans 17 amino acids.

The genes are TRBV10-1 and TRBJ1-3; D is undetermined. The CDR3 is 15 amino acids. Trimming removed 0 bases at V and 3 bases at J, with 9 bases between. In germline, CDR1 is WNHNN, CDR2 SYGVQD (reference sequence). The CDR3 region has the DNA TGCGCCAGCAGTGAGTCGCCGGGGAGTGGAAACACCATATATTTT. It yields the protein CASSESPGSGNTIYF.

This chain uses TRBV7-8 with TRBJ2-7, with TRBD1 matching over 8 bases. The CDR3 totals 15 residues. CDR1 SGHVS and CDR2 FQNEAQ come from the germline V gene. V shed 2 bases, J shed 2 bases, and the junction held 5 bases outside the gene matches. The CDR3 here is CASSLMTGETYEQYF. The CDR3 region has the DNA TGTGCCAGCAGCTTAATGACAGGGGAAACCTACGAGCAGTACTTC.

The chain combines TRBV5-4 with TRBJ1-1; perhaps TRBD1 as D (5 bases). The CDR3 spans 14 residues. Germline loops: CDR1 SGHNT, CDR2 YYREEE (reference sequence). The V end was cut by 2 bases, the J end by 5 bases, with 13 bases between. CDR3 nucleotide sequence: TGTGCCAGCAGCTTAAGCAGGACATCGACTGAAGCTTTCTTT. It specifies CASSLSRTSTEAFF.

The gene calls are TRBV29-1 and TRBJ1-3; a weak D match, TRBD1 (5 bases). Germline V gene sequence: CDR1 SQVTM, CDR2 ANQGSEA. This CDR3 is built from 16 residues. V was pared by 3 bases and J by 0 bases, with 15 bases between. The CDR3 nucleotides are TGCAGCGTTGATCCGGGGGAGGCTTCCTCTGGAAACACCATATATTTT. This gives the protein CSVDPGEASSGNTIYF.

This clone came up once. The CDR3 loop reads CASSQQAGGYTF. As DNA, the CDR3 is TGTGCCAGCAGCCAACAAGCGGGGGGCTACACCTTC. The chain combines TRBV3-1 (or the pseudogene TRBV3-2) with TRBJ1-2; the D is unclear. Germline-derived CDR1 and CDR2 are LGHDT and YNNKEL (reference sequence). The CDR3 is 12 residues long. The V end was cut by 2 bases, the J end by 8 bases, with 9 bases between.

This clone was seen a few times. The rearrangement links TRBV27 to TRBJ2-7; TRBD1 is a possible D gene (6 bases). Per the germline V gene, CDR1 is MNHEY and CDR2 is SMNVEV (reference sequence). This CDR3 contains 14 residues. With 6 bases removed from V and 3 bases from J, the gap between germline ends came to 15 bases. The CDR3 is CASRPLGGLYEQYF. Written as DNA, the CDR3 is TGTGCCAGCAGACCGCTAGGGGGTCTCTACGAGCAGTACTTC.

This chain links TRBV5-6 with TRBJ2-1, with 12 bases fitting TRBD1. This CDR3 comprises 14 residues. Trimming took 3 bases from V and 9 from J; bases not matched to a gene: 4. Germline V lookup: CDR1 SGHDT, CDR2 YYEEEE. CDR3 nucleotide sequence: TGTGCCAGCAGCTGGGGACAGGGGGCGGGTGAGCAGTTCTTC. Its translation is CASSWGQGAGEQFF.